This is a list of T cell receptor beta chains from one sample in a study of T cells in Graves' hyperthyroidism and ophthalmopathy. Each CDR3 protein is one row after TCRdb ran MiXCR on the multiplex PCR reads. The sample has approximately 250,000 distinct CDR3 sequences, around 25% seen once. Sequencing was performed on blood. All receptors come from a woman aged 40-49 years with Graves' ophthalmopathy. Both conserved end residues are part of each CDR3. Each record gives: J gene, V gene, clone size, CDR3 protein. The size of a clone is reported for some rows only, either as once, few or many, or as a class for expanded clones.

J: TRBJ1-2
V: TRBV28
size: .
CDR3: CASKDGSYGYTF

J: TRBJ2-3
V: TRBV4-1
size: .
CDR3: CASSQQAAGGVPDTQYF

J: TRBJ2-5
V: TRBV29-1
size: few
CDR3: CSVDRDRVQETQYF

J: TRBJ2-3
V: TRBV15
size: many
CDR3: CATSREPHGRAGGPSTDTQYF

J: TRBJ1-1
V: TRBV3-1
size: many
CDR3: CASSQGTGKNTEAFF

J: TRBJ1-2
V: TRBV6-5
size: many
CDR3: CASSYGLRGSGYTF

J: TRBJ2-3
V: TRBV6-2/TRBV6-3
size: many
CDR3: CASGTRTSGSDTQYF

J: TRBJ2-2
V: TRBV6-1
size: many
CDR3: CASSELGSGELFF

J: TRBJ1-2
V: TRBV18
size: .
CDR3: CASSTRTGLSYTF

J: TRBJ1-1
V: TRBV20-1
size: many
CDR3: CSARNALWGPEAFF

J: TRBJ2-5
V: TRBV3-1
size: few
CDR3: CASSQEREAQETQYF

J: TRBJ1-5
V: TRBV6-1
size: .
CDR3: CASSVQSRPQHF

J: TRBJ1-5
V: TRBV6-1
size: .
CDR3: CASSPRLGGNQPQRF

J: TRBJ2-5
V: TRBV5-5
size: many
CDR3: CASSLVPGEETQYF

J: TRBJ2-7
V: TRBV5-6
size: many
CDR3: CASSLRAGGPYEQYF

J: TRBJ2-3
V: TRBV12-3/TRBV12-4
size: .
CDR3: CASSWGLLSGISTDTQYF

J: TRBJ2-5
V: TRBV19
size: many
CDR3: CASSIMTSGNRETQYF

J: TRBJ2-7
V: TRBV5-1
size: many
CDR3: CASSLAVAGEQYF

J: TRBJ2-5
V: TRBV6-2/TRBV6-3
size: .
CDR3: CASSSVQFGETQYF

J: TRBJ2-5
V: TRBV24-1
size: .
CDR3: CATSGQGRGETQYF

J: TRBJ1-5
V: TRBV28
size: many
CDR3: CASILQGYNQPQHF

J: TRBJ2-7
V: TRBV20-1
size: many
CDR3: CSARASGHYEQYF

J: TRBJ1-3
V: TRBV7-8
size: many
CDR3: CASSAHGHSGNTIYF

J: TRBJ2-7
V: TRBV6-5
size: many
CDR3: CASSNRASFYEQYF

J: TRBJ2-7
V: TRBV28
size: .
CDR3: CASSWGETEQYF

J: TRBJ2-4
V: TRBV7-9
size: .
CDR3: CASTRAEAKNIQYF

J: TRBJ1-6
V: TRBV14
size: few
CDR3: CASSQDFLNSPLHF

J: TRBJ1-1
V: TRBV4-1
size: many
CDR3: CASSQAQGLNTEAFF

J: TRBJ2-2
V: TRBV20-1
size: many
CDR3: CSARDLGANTGELFF

J: TRBJ1-1
V: TRBV20-1
size: many
CDR3: CSASLRVNTEAFF

J: TRBJ2-2
V: TRBV12-3/TRBV12-4
size: .
CDR3: CASSTGVGGELFF

J: TRBJ1-1
V: TRBV28
size: few
CDR3: CASSLSRRKDTEAFF

J: TRBJ1-1
V: TRBV3-1
size: many
CDR3: CASKRQDNMNTEAFF

J: TRBJ2-7
V: TRBV15
size: many
CDR3: CATSREFGTGTYEQYF

J: TRBJ2-7
V: TRBV29-1
size: .
CDR3: CSADVGTLYEQSF

J: TRBJ1-2
V: TRBV6-1
size: .
CDR3: CASSNSGTHLSGYTF

J: TRBJ1-1
V: TRBV20-1
size: many
CDR3: CSALQPRGGTEAFF

J: TRBJ2-6
V: TRBV6-1
size: many
CDR3: CASNLVRAPGANVLTF

J: TRBJ1-2
V: TRBV6-5
size: few
CDR3: CASSFRDRDGYTF

J: TRBJ2-7
V: TRBV7-9
size: many
CDR3: CASSLAAGGYEQYF

J: TRBJ2-2
V: TRBV5-1
size: many
CDR3: CASRVTGTNTGELFF

J: TRBJ2-5
V: TRBV2
size: .
CDR3: CASRGLAGPVETQYF

J: TRBJ2-5
V: TRBV18
size: many
CDR3: CASSPRQQEETQYF

J: TRBJ2-5
V: TRBV3-1
size: many
CDR3: CASSTGSSQYF

J: TRBJ2-2
V: TRBV11-2
size: many
CDR3: CASSYPGLLAGELFF

J: TRBJ2-5
V: TRBV5-4
size: few
CDR3: CASSPGIQGEETQYF

J: TRBJ2-5
V: TRBV7-8
size: .
CDR3: CASSLVVAGGPRQETQYF

J: TRBJ2-7
V: TRBV12-3/TRBV12-4
size: many
CDR3: CASSRGDNEQYF

J: TRBJ2-2
V: TRBV12-3/TRBV12-4
size: many
CDR3: CASSLVGMNTGELFF

J: TRBJ2-7
V: TRBV11-2
size: few
CDR3: CASSLTSGYSYEQYF

J: TRBJ2-2
V: TRBV5-5
size: few
CDR3: CASSLAAGVYTGELFF

J: TRBJ1-1
V: TRBV7-9
size: many
CDR3: CASSTSENTEAFF

J: TRBJ1-5
V: TRBV24-1
size: many
CDR3: CATSDFDRESNQPQHF

J: TRBJ2-7
V: TRBV20-1
size: .
CDR3: CSASAQGVGEQYF